Listed below are T cell receptor beta chains from one sample, sequenced in a study of human thymus T cells. Only in-frame clones appear in the TCRdb table, and some are missing; sequencing was by immunoSEQ multiplex PCR. The sample shows approximately 46,000 clones, 85% to 95% of them seen only once. Sequenced: blood. The receptor set was obtained from a girl in the first two years of life with a congenital heart defect but otherwise immunologically healthy. Both conserved end residues are part of each CDR3. The D gene is left open where the match is weak. Size values are once, few and many counts, or a class for expanded clones, and some rows have none.

j_gene,v_gene,abundance,d_gene,CDR3nt,CDR3aa
TRBJ2-7,TRBV28,NA,NA,TGTGCCAGCAGCCGCCATTCGAAGAACGAGCAGTACTTC,CASSRHSKNEQYF
TRBJ2-5,TRBV2,NA,TRBD2,TGTGCCAGCAGTGTGGCGGGGGGGAGGGAGACCCAGTACTTC,CASSVAGGRETQYF
TRBJ1-2,TRBV7-9,NA,TRBD1,TGTGCCAGCAGCGCCACAGGGGGAACTAACTATGGCTACACCTTC,CASSATGGTNYGYTF
TRBJ2-3,TRBV4-1,NA,NA,TGCGCCAGCAGCCCCCCGGCTTCAAGTACGCAGTATTTT,CASSPPASSTQYF
TRBJ2-5,TRBV5-1,NA,TRBD2,TGCGCCAGCAGCTTGCCTAGCGGGAACGGGGAGACCCAGTACTTC,CASSLPSGNGETQYF
TRBJ1-2,TRBV15,NA,NA,TGTGCCACCAGCAGAGACAGGGGTAACTATGGCTACACCTTC,CATSRDRGNYGYTF
TRBJ2-3,TRBV2,NA,NA,TGTGCCAGCAGACGAAACTTGATGGGGCCAGATACGCAGTATTTT,CASRRNLMGPDTQYF
TRBJ2-1,TRBV4-1,NA,NA,TGCGCCAGCAGCCAAGATTGGGAGGTTGAGCAGTTCTTC,CASSQDWEVEQFF
TRBJ2-7,TRBV18,NA,TRBD1,TGTGCCAGCTCACCTATGACAGGGTCCCACGCCTACGAGCAGTACTTC,CASSPMTGSHAYEQYF
TRBJ1-1,TRBV6-1,NA,TRBD1,TGTGCCAGCAGTGGCAGGGGGTCGGCTTTCTTT,CASSGRGSAFF
TRBJ2-1,TRBV6-1,few,TRBD2,TGTGCCAGCAGGTTACTAGCGGGAGGCAATGAGCAGTTCTTC,CASRLLAGGNEQFF
TRBJ2-2,TRBV6-6,NA,NA,TGTGCCAGCAGTTACTCGAGGGGGAACACCGGGGAGCTGTTTTTT,CASSYSRGNTGELFF
TRBJ2-3,TRBV5-1,NA,NA,TGCGCCAGCAGCTTGAGTAGACCTAGCACAGATACGCAGTATTTT,CASSLSRPSTDTQYF
TRBJ1-4,TRBV27,NA,NA,TGTGCCAGCAGGCCGGTGGGGATGAATGAAAAACTGTTTTTT,CASRPVGMNEKLFF
TRBJ1-5,TRBV28,NA,NA,TGTGCCAGCAGGGGGGGGCTTGATAGCAATCAGCCCCAGCATTTT,CASRGGLDSNQPQHF
TRBJ1-2,TRBV23-1,few,TRBD1,TGCGCCAGCAGTCGGACAGGTGGCTACACCTTC,CASSRTGGYTF
TRBJ2-2,TRBV30,NA,NA,TGTGCCTGGAGTGTTCGAACAGGGTACACCGGGGAGCTGTTTTTT,CAWSVRTGYTGELFF
TRBJ2-5,TRBV7-2,NA,NA,TGTGCCAGCAGCCCACCGCAGCTGGGCGAGACCCAGTACTTC,CASSPPQLGETQYF
TRBJ2-5,TRBV7-6,NA,NA,TGTGCCAGCAGCGGGTTACGAGAGGTTCTAGAGACCCAGTACTTC,CASSGLREVLETQYF
TRBJ2-3,TRBV4-1,NA,TRBD2,TGCGCCAGCAGCCCCAGACTAGCGGAAGGGCCTGAGGATACGCAGTATTTT,CASSPRLAEGPEDTQYF
TRBJ2-2,TRBV5-1,NA,TRBD2,TGCGCCAGCAGACGAAGCGGGAGCGGCGGGGAGCTGTTTTTT,CASRRSGSGGELFF
TRBJ2-2,TRBV10-1,NA,NA,TGCGCCAGCAGTGCCGCGGGACGCTTGGGAGTTGGGGAGCTGTTTTTT,CASSAAGRLGVGELFF
TRBJ2-3,TRBV10-3,once,TRBD2,TGTGCCATCAGTGAGCGAGCTAGCGGGAGAGGATCAGATACGCAGTATTTT,CAISERASGRGSDTQYF
TRBJ2-3,TRBV4-2,NA,TRBD1,TGTGCCAGCAGCCTTAGGGGCAGGGGGTGGACAGATACGCAGTATTTT,CASSLRGRGWTDTQYF
TRBJ2-3,TRBV2,NA,NA,TGTGCCAGCAGTGAAGCTGATACGCAGTATTTT,CASSEADTQYF
TRBJ2-1,TRBV29-1,NA,TRBD1,TGCAGCGTTACCGGGGACAGTTACAATGAGCAGTTCTTC,CSVTGDSYNEQFF
TRBJ2-5,TRBV2,few,NA,TGTGCCAGCAGTGAAGAGGTAGTGGCGGAGACCCAGTACTTC,CASSEEVVAETQYF
TRBJ2-1,TRBV5-4,NA,NA,TGTGCCAGCAGCTTGGTCCGGGGCCACAATGAGCAGTTCTTC,CASSLVRGHNEQFF
TRBJ2-1,TRBV18,NA,TRBD2,TGTGCCAGCTCACCACCGGGACTAGCGGGAGAAGGGGAGCAGTTCTTC,CASSPPGLAGEGEQFF
TRBJ2-2,TRBV5-1,NA,NA,TGCGCCAGCAGCTTGGTCCAGACTCCTACCGGGGAGCTGTTTTTT,CASSLVQTPTGELFF
TRBJ2-2,TRBV7-2,NA,NA,TGTGCCAGCAGCTTATTTAGCTCAACCGGGGAGCTGTTTTTT,CASSLFSSTGELFF
TRBJ2-7,TRBV5-1,NA,NA,TGCGCCAGCAGCTTGGGCTACGAGCAGTACTTC,CASSLGYEQYF
TRBJ2-3,TRBV9,NA,TRBD2,TGTGCCAGCAGCGTAGTCGGGAGGGGCGATACGCAGTATTTT,CASSVVGRGDTQYF
TRBJ2-1,TRBV11-2,NA,NA,TGTGCCAGCAGCTTCGCGGGAACGTACAATGAGCAGTTCTTC,CASSFAGTYNEQFF
TRBJ2-2,TRBV28,NA,NA,TGTGCCAGCAGCTTAGGGGACGCGTACACCGGGGAGCTGTTTTTT,CASSLGDAYTGELFF
TRBJ2-7,TRBV6-6,NA,NA,TGTGCCAGCAGTACCTACGACGATTACGAGCAGTACTTC,CASSTYDDYEQYF
TRBJ1-2,TRBV5-1,NA,TRBD1,TGCGCCAGCAGCTTGGAGCCCCCGTCCTACAGGGGTGGGGTAGCTAACTATGGCTACACCTTC,CASSLEPPSYRGGVANYGYTF
TRBJ2-5,TRBV5-1,NA,TRBD2,TGCGCCAGCAGCTTAGCGGGAGGGTCGGAGACCCAGTACTTC,CASSLAGGSETQYF
TRBJ2-3,TRBV2,NA,TRBD1,TGTGCCAGCAGTTTAGGGACAGCCGATAGCACAGATACGCAGTATTTT,CASSLGTADSTDTQYF
TRBJ2-5,TRBV5-1,NA,NA,TGCGCCAGCAGCTTGGAGGGGCCACGGGAGACCCAGTACTTC,CASSLEGPRETQYF
TRBJ2-7,TRBV7-9,NA,NA,TGTGCCAGCAGCTTAACGGACCGCTACGAGCAGTACTTC,CASSLTDRYEQYF
TRBJ2-2,TRBV7-9,NA,TRBD1,TGTGCCAGCAGCTCACAGGGGACCGGGGAGCTGTTTTTT,CASSSQGTGELFF
TRBJ2-1,TRBV6-4,NA,NA,TGTGCCAGCAGTGAAAAGAATGAGCAGTTCTTC,CASSEKNEQFF
TRBJ2-7,TRBV5-1,NA,NA,TGCGCCAGCAGCTTGGGTGGGATGAGCGAGCAGTACTTC,CASSLGGMSEQYF
TRBJ1-1,TRBV6-1,NA,NA,TGTGCCAGCAGTCCCCGGACCGTAACGGAGGCTTTCTTT,CASSPRTVTEAFF
TRBJ2-2,TRBV7-9,NA,TRBD1,TGTGCCAGCAGCTTAGGGACAGGTTACACCGGGGAGCTGTTTTTT,CASSLGTGYTGELFF
TRBJ2-5,TRBV18,NA,NA,TGTGCCAGCTCACCTTCCGAAGTTCGGGAGACCCAGTACTTC,CASSPSEVRETQYF
TRBJ2-3,TRBV27,NA,NA,TGTGCCAGCAGCCGGTGGGGGGGCACAGATACGCAGTATTTT,CASSRWGGTDTQYF
TRBJ1-5,TRBV6-6,NA,NA,TGTGCCAGCAGTTACTACGCCCAAAATCAGCCCCAGCATTTT,CASSYYAQNQPQHF
TRBJ1-1,TRBV29-1,NA,NA,TGCAGCGTTGCCAGGGGCGGAGGAGCTTTCTTT,CSVARGGGAFF
TRBJ2-1,TRBV7-9,NA,TRBD2,TGTGCCAGCAGCTTCCGGAGCGGGAGCTATGAGCAGTTCTTC,CASSFRSGSYEQFF
TRBJ2-1,TRBV11-1,NA,NA,TGTGCCAGCAGCTTAGGCGTGGGAGTCTCCTACAATGAGCAGTTCTTC,CASSLGVGVSYNEQFF
TRBJ2-2,TRBV5-6,NA,TRBD1,TGTGCCAGCAGCTCGGGGACAGGGCGGGAGCTGTTTTTT,CASSSGTGRELFF
TRBJ2-3,TRBV9,NA,TRBD2,TGTGCCAGCAGCGTAGTCGGGCGGGAGACAGATACGCAGTATTTT,CASSVVGRETDTQYF
TRBJ2-1,TRBV10-2,NA,TRBD2,TGCGCCAGCACCCGGACTAGCGGGAGTTCGTACAATGAGCAGTTCTTC,CASTRTSGSSYNEQFF
TRBJ2-7,TRBV12-5,NA,NA,TGTGCTAGTGGCCTCAACAGGGTCGGTATTTCCTACGAGCAGTACTTC,CASGLNRVGISYEQYF
TRBJ2-7,TRBV21-1,NA,NA,TGTGCCAGCAGCCCACTAGCGGGAGGGCGCGACGAGCAGTACTTC,CASSPLAGGRDEQYF
TRBJ2-2,TRBV19,NA,TRBD2,TGTGCCAGTCGTCCTAGCGGGACTATATCCGGGGAGCTGTTTTTT,CASRPSGTISGELFF
TRBJ1-2,TRBV30,NA,NA,TGTGCCTGGAGTGTACGGAGAATCTTC,CAWSVRRIF
TRBJ2-1,TRBV19,NA,NA,TGTGCCAGTAGTATCTCTTCCCGCGGCGGGTCCTACAATGAGCAGTTCTTC,CASSISSRGGSYNEQFF